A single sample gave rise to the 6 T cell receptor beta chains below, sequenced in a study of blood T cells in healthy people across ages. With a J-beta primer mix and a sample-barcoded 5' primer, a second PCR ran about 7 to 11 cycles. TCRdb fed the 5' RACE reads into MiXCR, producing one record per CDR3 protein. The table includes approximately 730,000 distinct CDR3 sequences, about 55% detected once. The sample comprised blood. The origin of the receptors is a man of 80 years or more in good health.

The CDR3 spells CASSPLSGDAYF. DNA for the CDR3: TGTGCCAGCAGCCCCCTCAGCGGAGACGCGTATTTT. This chain joins TRBV7-9 and TRBJ2-3, with D possibly being TRBD2 (5 bases). Germline V gene data show CDR1 as SEHNR and CDR2 as FQNEAQ (reference sequence). The CDR3 is 12 amino acids. With 5 bases removed from V and 14 bases from J, the gap between germline ends came to 17 bases.

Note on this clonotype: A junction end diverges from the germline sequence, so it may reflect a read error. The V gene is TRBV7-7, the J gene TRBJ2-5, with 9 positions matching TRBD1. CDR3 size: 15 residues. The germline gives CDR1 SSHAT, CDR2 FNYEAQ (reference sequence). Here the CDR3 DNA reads TGTGCTAGCAGCCTAGGGACAGGGCTAAAAGAGACCCAGTACTTC. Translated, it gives CASSLGTGLKETQYF.

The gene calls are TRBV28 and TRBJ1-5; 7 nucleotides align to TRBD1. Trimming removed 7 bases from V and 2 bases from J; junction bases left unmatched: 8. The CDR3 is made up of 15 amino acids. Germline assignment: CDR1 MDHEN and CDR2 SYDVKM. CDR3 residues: CASTQGGEGNQPQHF. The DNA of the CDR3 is TGTGCCAGCACCCAGGGGGGGGAAGGCAATCAGCCCCAGCATTTT.

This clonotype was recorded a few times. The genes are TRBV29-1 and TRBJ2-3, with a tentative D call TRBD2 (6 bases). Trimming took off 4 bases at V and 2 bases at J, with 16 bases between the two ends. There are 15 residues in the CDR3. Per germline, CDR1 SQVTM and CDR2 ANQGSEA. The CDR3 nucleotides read TGCAGCGTTGGCCCGCGGGAACTTAACACAGATACGCAGTATTTT. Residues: CSVGPRELNTDTQYF.

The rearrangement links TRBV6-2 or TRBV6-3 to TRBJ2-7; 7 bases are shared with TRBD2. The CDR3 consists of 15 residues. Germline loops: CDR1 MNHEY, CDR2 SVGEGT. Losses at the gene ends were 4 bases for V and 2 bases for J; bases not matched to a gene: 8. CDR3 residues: CASSSPSSGTYEQYF. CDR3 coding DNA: TGTGCCAGCAGTTCCCCCTCAAGCGGGACCTACGAGCAGTACTTC.

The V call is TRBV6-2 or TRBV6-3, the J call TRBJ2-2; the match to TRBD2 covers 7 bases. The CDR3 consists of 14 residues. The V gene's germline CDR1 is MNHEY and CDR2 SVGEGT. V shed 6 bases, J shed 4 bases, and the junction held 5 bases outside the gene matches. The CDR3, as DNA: TGTGCCAGCAGCCCGAGCGGGACCACCGGGGAGCTGTTTTTT. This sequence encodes CASSPSGTTGELFF.